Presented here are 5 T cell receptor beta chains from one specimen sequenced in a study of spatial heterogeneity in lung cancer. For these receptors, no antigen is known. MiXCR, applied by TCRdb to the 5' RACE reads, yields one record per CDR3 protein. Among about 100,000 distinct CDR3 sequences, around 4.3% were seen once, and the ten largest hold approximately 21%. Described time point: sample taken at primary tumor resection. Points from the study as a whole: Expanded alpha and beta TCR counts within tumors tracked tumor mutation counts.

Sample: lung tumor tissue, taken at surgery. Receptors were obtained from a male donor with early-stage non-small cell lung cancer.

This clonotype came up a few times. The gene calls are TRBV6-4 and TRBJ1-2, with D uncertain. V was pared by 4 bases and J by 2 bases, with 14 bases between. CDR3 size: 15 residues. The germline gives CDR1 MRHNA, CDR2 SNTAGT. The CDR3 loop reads CASSVDGGVNYGYTF. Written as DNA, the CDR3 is TGTGCCAGCAGTGTCGACGGTGGGGTAAACTATGGCTACACCTTC.

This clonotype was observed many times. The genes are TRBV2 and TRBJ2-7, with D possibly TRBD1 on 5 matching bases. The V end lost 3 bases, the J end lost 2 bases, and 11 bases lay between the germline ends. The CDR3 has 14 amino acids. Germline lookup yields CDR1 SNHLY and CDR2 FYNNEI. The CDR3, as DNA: TGTGCCAGCAGTGACCTGGGGCTGGCCTACGAGCAGTACTTC. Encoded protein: CASSDLGLAYEQYF. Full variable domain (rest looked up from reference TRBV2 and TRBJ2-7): EPEVTQTPSHQVTQMGQEVILRCVPISNHLYFYWYRQILGQKVEFLVSFYNNEISEKSEIFDDQFSVERPDGSNFTLKIRSTKLEDSAMYFCASSDLGLAYEQYFGPGTRLTVT.

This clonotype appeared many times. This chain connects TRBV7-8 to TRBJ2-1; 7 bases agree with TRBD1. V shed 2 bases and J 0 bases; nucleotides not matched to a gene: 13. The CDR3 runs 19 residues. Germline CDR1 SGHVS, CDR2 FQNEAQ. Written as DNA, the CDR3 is TGTGCCAGCAGCTTATGGGACAGACAAACTTGGAGCTCCTACAATGAGCAGTTCTTC. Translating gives CASSLWDRQTWSSYNEQFF.

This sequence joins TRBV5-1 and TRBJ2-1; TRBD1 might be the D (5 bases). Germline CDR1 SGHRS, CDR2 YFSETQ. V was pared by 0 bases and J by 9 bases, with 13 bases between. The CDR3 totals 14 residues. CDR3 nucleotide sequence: TGCGCCAGCAGCTTGGGAGCAGGGCCCGGTGAGCAGTTCTTC. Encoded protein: CASSLGAGPGEQFF.

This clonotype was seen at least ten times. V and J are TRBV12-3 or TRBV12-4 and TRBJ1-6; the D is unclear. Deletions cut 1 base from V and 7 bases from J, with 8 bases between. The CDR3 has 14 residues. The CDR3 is CASSLGGKNSPLHF. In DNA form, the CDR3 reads TGTGCCAGCAGTTTAGGCGGAAAGAATTCACCCCTCCACTTT.